These 18 T cell receptor beta chains were all obtained from the same sample, sequenced in a study of CD8 T cells in ankylosing spondylitis. TCRdb called the 5' RACE reads again in MiXCR, with one record for every CDR3 protein. The repertoire consists of 180,000 or so distinct CDR3 sequences, with 11% occurring once and the leading ten covering about 28%. Sequencing was done on a sample of blood, either unsorted or a sorted T cell fraction (not recorded which). These receptors were obtained from a male donor with ankylosing spondylitis or in good health (not recorded which).

In regard to this clonotype: One end of the junction varies from germline; a read error may be responsible. V usage is TRBV20-1 and J usage is TRBJ2-2; 9 nucleotides match TRBD1. Germline lookup yields CDR1 DFQATT and CDR2 SNEGSKA (reference sequence). The CDR3 sequence is 14 residues long. CDR3 in DNA: TGCAGTGCCAGGGACAGGGAAGACACCGGGGAGCTGCTTTTT. Its protein is CSARDREDTGELLF.

This clonotype has more than one count but fewer than ten. The rearrangement joins TRBV20-1 to TRBJ2-2; TRBD2 agrees at 14 bases. Germline V gives CDR1 DFQATT, CDR2 SNEGSKA (reference sequence). This CDR3 contains 18 residues. Unmatched junction bases numbered 4, after V lost 1 base and J lost 0 bases. The CDR3 DNA reads as TGCAGTGCTAGAGGGACTAGCGGGGGGTACCCGAACACCGGGGAGCTGTTTTTT. This gives the protein CSARGTSGGYPNTGELFF.

This clonotype appeared a few times. The chain carries TRBV5-1 and TRBJ1-2, with D perhaps TRBD1 (5 bases). The length of the CDR3 is 16 residues. Germline CDR1 reads SGHRS; CDR2 reads YFSETQ. Trimming shortened V by 4 bases and J by 8 bases, and 24 bases separated the two germline ends. CDR3 in amino acids: CASSDRDREKSRGYTF. CDR3 sequence (DNA): TGCGCCAGCAGCGACCGGGACCGAGAAAAATCGCGCGGCTACACCTTC.

This sequence joins TRBV6-1 and TRBJ1-2, with D unresolved. Between the trimmed V and J ends, which lost 1 base and 2 bases, there was a span of 14 bases. The length of the CDR3 is 16 residues. Germline loops: CDR1 MNHNS, CDR2 SASEGT. CDR3 DNA: TGTGCCAGCAGTGAAGGTTGGCCGGGGATGAACTATGGCTACACCTTC. Encoded protein: CASSEGWPGMNYGYTF.

The chain recombines TRBV6-2 or TRBV6-3 with TRBJ2-2; TRBD1 or TRBD2 may be the D gene (5 bases each). V shed 5 bases and J shed 2 bases, with 12 bases lying between them. The germline V gene encodes CDR1 MNHEY and CDR2 SVGEGT. This CDR3 is built from 15 residues. The CDR3 DNA follows: TGTGCCAGCAGTATTACCGGGACCAACACCGGGGAGCTGTTTTTT. This gives the protein CASSITGTNTGELFF.

The chain links TRBV7-2 to TRBJ2-5, with 9 nucleotides matching TRBD2. The V gene's germline CDR1 is SGHTA and CDR2 FQGNSA. With V trimmed by 1 base and J by 0 bases, 6 bases remained unmatched. The CDR3 runs to 17 residues. The CDR3 spells CASSLGAAGGYQETQYF. CDR3 DNA sequence: TGTGCCAGCAGCTTAGGGGCAGCGGGGGGCTACCAAGAGACCCAGTACTTC.

This clonotype was recorded at least ten times. The chain joins TRBV27 to TRBJ1-1, with D maybe TRBD1 (5 bases). Germline CDR1 MNHEY, CDR2 SMNVEV (reference sequence). The length of the CDR3 is 13 residues. The V end lost 6 bases, the J end lost 0 bases, and 8 bases lay between the germline ends. The CDR3 reads CASSVGVNTEAFF. CDR3 in DNA: TGTGCCAGCAGCGTAGGGGTGAACACTGAAGCTTTCTTT.

In its sample, this clonotype was seen many times. The chain is built from TRBV5-1 and TRBJ2-5; no clear D. The CDR3 runs 14 residues. Trimming removed 4 bases from V and 2 bases from J, with 12 bases in between. Germline assignment: CDR1 SGHRS and CDR2 YFSETQ. This chain's CDR3 is CASSPTFNQETQYF. The CDR3 bases are TGCGCCAGCAGCCCCACGTTTAATCAAGAGACCCAGTACTTC.

This clonotype was picked up many times. The rearrangement uses TRBV29-1 and TRBJ2-1; D call uncertain. The CDR3 runs to 13 residues. The V end was cut by 6 bases, the J end by 1 base, with 10 bases between. The germline V gene has CDR1 SQVTM and CDR2 ANQGSEA. The CDR3 region is CSVNPMSYNEQFF. CDR3 sequence (DNA): TGCAGCGTAAACCCTATGTCCTACAATGAGCAGTTCTTC.

This chain connects TRBV7-9 to TRBJ2-3, with a possible D match to TRBD2 (6 bases). From germline, CDR1 is SEHNR and CDR2 FQNEAQ (reference sequence). Trimming took off 6 bases at V and 5 bases at J, with 24 bases between the two ends. CDR3 size: 17 residues. CDR3 coding DNA: TGTGCCAGCAGAAACCGACTAGTCAACCATCATGAAGATACGCAGTATTTT. Amino acid sequence: CASRNRLVNHHEDTQYF. Filled out from reference TRBV7-9 and TRBJ2-3, the complete variable domain reads DTGVSQNPRHKITKRGQNVTFRCDPISEHNRLYWYRQTLGQGPEFLTYFQNEAQLEKSRLLSDRFSAERPKGSFSTLEIQRTEQGDSAMYLCASRNRLVNHHEDTQYFGPGTRLTVL.

Points on this clonotype: A read error may be the cause here, since a much bigger clone is one base away. The V call is TRBV5-4, the J call TRBJ2-4; 8 nucleotides align to TRBD1. The CDR3 runs to 17 residues. Germline V CDR1 and CDR2: SGHNT, YYREEE (reference sequence). CDR3 nucleotide sequence: TGTGCCGGCAGCTTCGATTCGGCAGGGGGCGTCAAAAACATTCAGTACTTC. Encoded protein: CAGSFDSAGGVKNIQYF. The variable domain in full, completed from reference TRBV5-4 and TRBJ2-4, reads ETGVTQSPTHLIKTRGQQVTLRCSSQSGHNTVSWYQQALGQGPQFIFQYYREEENGRGNFPPRFSGLQFPNYSSELNVNALELDDSALYLCAGSFDSAGGVKNIQYFGAGTRLSVL.

This clonotype was seen ten or more times. J is TRBJ2-1 and V is TRBV4-3; no clear D. The germline V gene has CDR1 LGHNA and CDR2 YSLEER. The CDR3 has 14 amino acids. The V gene lost 0 bases and the J gene lost 8 bases, with 11 bases spanning the gap. In DNA form, the CDR3 reads TGCGCCAGCAGCCAAGATTGGCCCGGGTATGAGCAGTTCTTC. It is translated as CASSQDWPGYEQFF.

The J gene is TRBJ2-1, the V gene TRBV11-2; 7 bases map to TRBD1. CDR1 and CDR2 (germline): SGHAT, FQNNGV. V was clipped by 10 bases and J by 5 bases; unmatched bases: 11. This CDR3 spans 14 amino acids. The CDR3 protein is CATGPGGLDNEQFF. CDR3 in DNA: TGTGCCACTGGTCCAGGGGGTTTGGACAATGAGCAGTTCTTC.

This clonotype was seen ten or more times. The chain combines TRBV10-3 with TRBJ2-5; 10 bases match TRBD2. The CDR3 has 15 residues. Germline V lookup: CDR1 ENHRY, CDR2 SYGVKD. V lost 4 bases to trimming and J lost 5 bases; unmatched junction nucleotides: 7. Written as DNA, the CDR3 is TGTGCCATCAGTGCAGGACTAGCGGACGGGGAGACCCAGTACTTC. Amino acids: CAISAGLADGETQYF.

This clonotype was observed at least ten times. The rearrangement links TRBV7-2 to TRBJ2-5; 9 bases line up with TRBD1. CDR1 and CDR2 from the germline V gene are SGHTA and FQGNSA. V lost 9 bases and J lost 5; bases outside the gene matches: 10. The CDR3 has 14 residues. DNA for the CDR3: TGTGCCAGTAAACAGGGGGCGCTCGGGGAGACCCAGTACTTC. It encodes CASKQGALGETQYF. The full variable domain, in which reference TRBV7-2 and TRBJ2-5 provide the parts outside the CDR3, is GAGVSQSPSNKVTEKGKDVELRCDPISGHTALYWYRQSLGQGLEFLIYFQGNSAPDKSGLPSDRFSAERTGGSVSTLTIQRTQQEDSAVYLCASKQGALGETQYFGPGTRLLVL.

This sequence joins TRBV11-2 and TRBJ2-3, with TRBD2 matching 8 bases. V was clipped by 5 bases and J by 4 bases; unmatched bases: 8. CDR1 SGHAT and CDR2 FQNNGV come from the germline V gene. This CDR3 is built from 15 residues. CDR3: CASSTSGRDPDTQYF. CDR3 DNA sequence: TGTGCCAGCAGCACTAGCGGTAGGGACCCAGATACGCAGTATTTT. The whole variable domain, filled in from reference TRBV11-2 and TRBJ2-3, reads EAGVAQSPRYKIIEKRQSVAFWCNPISGHATLYWYQQILGQGPKLLIQFQNNGVVDDSQLPKDRFSAERLKGVDSTLKIQPAKLEDSAVYLCASSTSGRDPDTQYFGPGTRLTVL.

The CDR3 region has the DNA TGCAGTGCTAGAGCAGATACATCGGGGGGCCTGCAAGCTTTCTTT. Protein sequence: CSARADTSGGLQAFF. V usage is TRBV20-1 and J usage is TRBJ1-1; a possible D gene is TRBD1 (6 bases). This CDR3 has 15 amino acids. V lost 1 base and J lost 9, with 21 bases in between. Germline assignment: CDR1 DFQATT and CDR2 SNEGSKA (reference sequence).

Comments on this clonotype: This sequence may be a read error, since a much larger clone differs from it by one base. The chain uses TRBV20-1 and TRBJ2-7; 10 bases match TRBD2. This CDR3 is built from 15 residues. The germline gives CDR1 DFQATT, CDR2 SNEGSKA (reference sequence). The CDR3 DNA reads as TGCAGTACTAGCGGAGCGGGGGGGAGCTCCTACGAGCAGTACTTC. This sequence encodes CSTSGAGGSSYEQYF.